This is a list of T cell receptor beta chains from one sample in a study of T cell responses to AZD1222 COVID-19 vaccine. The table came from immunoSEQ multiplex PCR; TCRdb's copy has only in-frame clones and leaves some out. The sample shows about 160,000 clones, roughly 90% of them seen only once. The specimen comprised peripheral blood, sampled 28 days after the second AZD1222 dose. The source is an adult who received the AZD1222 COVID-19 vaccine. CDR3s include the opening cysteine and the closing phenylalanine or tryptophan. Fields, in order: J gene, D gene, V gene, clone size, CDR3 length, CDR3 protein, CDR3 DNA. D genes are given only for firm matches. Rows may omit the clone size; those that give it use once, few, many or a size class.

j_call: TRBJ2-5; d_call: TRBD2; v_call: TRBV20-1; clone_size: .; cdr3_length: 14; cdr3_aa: CSASGGRGSETQYF; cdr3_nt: TGCAGTGCTAGTGGCGGGAGAGGGAGTGAGACCCAGTACTTC
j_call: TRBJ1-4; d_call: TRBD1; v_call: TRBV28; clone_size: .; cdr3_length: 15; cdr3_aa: CASSKQGVSNEKLFF; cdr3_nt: TGTGCCAGCAGTAAACAGGGGGTGTCTAATGAAAAACTGTTTTTT
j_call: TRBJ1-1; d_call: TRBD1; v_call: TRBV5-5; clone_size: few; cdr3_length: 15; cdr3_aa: CASSSGTDMNTEAFF; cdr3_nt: TGTGCCAGCAGCTCCGGGACAGACATGAACACTGAAGCTTTCTTT
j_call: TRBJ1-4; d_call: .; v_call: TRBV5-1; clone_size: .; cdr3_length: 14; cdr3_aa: CASSLGGSAEKLFF; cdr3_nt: TGCGCCAGCAGCTTGGGAGGGTCGGCGGAAAAACTGTTTTTT
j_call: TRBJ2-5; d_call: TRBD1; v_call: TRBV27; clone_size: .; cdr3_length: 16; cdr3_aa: CASSVTGTGPGETQYF; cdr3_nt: TGTGCCAGCAGTGTAACAGGGACAGGGCCGGGGGAGACCCAGTACTTC
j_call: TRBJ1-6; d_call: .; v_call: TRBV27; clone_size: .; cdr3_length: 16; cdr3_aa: CASSRQYLGYNSPLHF; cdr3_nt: TGTGCCAGCAGTCGACAGTATTTGGGTTATAATTCACCCCTCCACTTT
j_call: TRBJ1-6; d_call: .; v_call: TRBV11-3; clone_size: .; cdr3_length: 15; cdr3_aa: CASSLQGTGNSPLHF; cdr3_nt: TGTGCCAGCAGCCTTCAAGGGACCGGCAATTCACCCCTCCACTTT
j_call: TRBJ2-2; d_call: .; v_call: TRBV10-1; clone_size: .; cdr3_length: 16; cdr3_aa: CASGTGTSEGYGELFF; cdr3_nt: TGCGCCAGCGGGACCGGGACCTCGGAGGGCTATGGGGAGCTGTTTTTT
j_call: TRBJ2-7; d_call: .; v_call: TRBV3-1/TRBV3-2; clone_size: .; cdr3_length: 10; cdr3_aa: CASSGYEQYF; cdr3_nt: TGTGCCAGCTCGGGATACGAGCAGTACTTC
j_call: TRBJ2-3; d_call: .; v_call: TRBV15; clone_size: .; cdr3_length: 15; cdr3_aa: CATSRDRVPTDTQYF; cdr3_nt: TGTGCCACCAGCAGAGATCGAGTACCCACAGATACGCAGTATTTT
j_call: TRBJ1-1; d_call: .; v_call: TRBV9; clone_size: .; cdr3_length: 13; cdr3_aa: CASSVQGGTEAFF; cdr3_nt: TGTGCCAGCAGCGTCCAAGGGGGCACTGAAGCTTTCTTT
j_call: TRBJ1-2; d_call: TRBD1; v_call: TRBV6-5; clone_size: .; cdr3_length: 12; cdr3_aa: CATSDRGGDYTF; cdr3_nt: TGTGCCACTTCGGACAGGGGAGGCGACTACACCTTC
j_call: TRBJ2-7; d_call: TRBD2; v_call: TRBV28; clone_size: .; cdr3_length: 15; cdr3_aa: CASTSTGTSVYEQYF; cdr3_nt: TGTGCCAGCACCTCTACCGGGACTAGCGTATACGAGCAGTACTTC
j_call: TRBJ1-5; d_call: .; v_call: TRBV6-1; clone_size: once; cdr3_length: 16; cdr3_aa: CASSGSQAVRNQPQHF; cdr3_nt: TGTGCCAGCAGTGGATCACAGGCTGTTCGCAATCAGCCCCAGCATTTT
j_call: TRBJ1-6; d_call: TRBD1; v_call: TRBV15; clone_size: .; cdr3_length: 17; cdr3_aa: CATSGYDRGSYNSPLHF; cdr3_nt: TGTGCCACCAGCGGCTATGACAGGGGTTCCTATAATTCACCCCTCCACTTT
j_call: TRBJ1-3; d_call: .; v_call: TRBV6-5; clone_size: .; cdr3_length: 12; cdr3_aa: CASMTDGNTIYF; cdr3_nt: TGTGCCAGTATGACAGACGGAAACACCATATATTTT
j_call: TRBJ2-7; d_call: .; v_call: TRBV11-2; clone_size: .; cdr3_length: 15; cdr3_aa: CASRIPGIRTYEQYF; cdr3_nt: TGTGCCAGCAGGATCCCAGGGATACGAACCTACGAGCAGTACTTC
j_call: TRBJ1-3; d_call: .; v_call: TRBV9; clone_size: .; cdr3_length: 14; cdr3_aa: CASSNSGSGNTIYF; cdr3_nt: TGTGCCAGCAGCAACAGTGGTTCTGGAAACACCATATATTTT
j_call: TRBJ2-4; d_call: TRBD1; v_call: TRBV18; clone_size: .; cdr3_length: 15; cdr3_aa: CASSPGTGSKNIQYF; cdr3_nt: TGTGCCAGCTCACCAGGGACAGGGTCCAAAAACATTCAGTACTTC
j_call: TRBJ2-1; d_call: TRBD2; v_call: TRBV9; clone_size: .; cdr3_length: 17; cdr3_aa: CASSSGLAGSSYNEQFF; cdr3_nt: TGTGCCAGCAGCTCGGGACTAGCGGGCAGCTCCTACAATGAGCAGTTCTTC
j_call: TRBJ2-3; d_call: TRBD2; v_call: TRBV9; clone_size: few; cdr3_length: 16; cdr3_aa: CASSVVGSGSTDTQYF; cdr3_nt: TGTGCCAGCAGCGTAGTCGGTAGCGGGAGCACAGATACGCAGTATTTT
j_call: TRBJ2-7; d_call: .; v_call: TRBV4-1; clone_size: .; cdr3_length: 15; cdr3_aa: CASSQVIIPSYEQYF; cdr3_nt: TGCGCCAGCAGCCAAGTTATCATACCTTCCTACGAGCAGTACTTC
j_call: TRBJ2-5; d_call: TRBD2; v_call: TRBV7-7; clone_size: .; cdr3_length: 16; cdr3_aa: CASSLELARSQETQYF; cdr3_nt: TGTGCTAGCAGCTTAGAACTAGCGCGCTCCCAAGAGACCCAGTACTTC
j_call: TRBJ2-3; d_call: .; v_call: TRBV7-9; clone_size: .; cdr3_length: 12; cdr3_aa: CSADKGRDTQYF; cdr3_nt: TGCTCCGCCGACAAGGGCAGAGATACGCAGTATTTT
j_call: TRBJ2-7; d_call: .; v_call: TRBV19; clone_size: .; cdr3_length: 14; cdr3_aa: CASSKQGGPYEQYF; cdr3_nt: TGTGCCAGTAGTAAGCAGGGGGGCCCCTACGAGCAGTACTTC
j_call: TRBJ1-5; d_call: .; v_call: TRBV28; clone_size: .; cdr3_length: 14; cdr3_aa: CASNGTPNNQPQHF; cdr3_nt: TGTGCCAGCAATGGGACACCCAACAATCAGCCCCAGCATTTT